Listed below are T cell receptor beta chains from one sample, sequenced in a study of blood T cell repertoires in COVID-19. Sequencing was performed with immunoSEQ multiplex PCR; in TCRdb, only in-frame clones are kept and a portion is missing. The sample lists approximately 230,000 clones, approximately 86% occurring once. Sequencing was done on a sample of peripheral blood. Receptors were obtained from an elderly woman with active or convalescent COVID-19. Both conserved end residues are part of each CDR3. Fields, in order: J gene, D gene, clone size, V gene, CDR3 protein, CDR3 DNA. D genes are given only for firm matches. The listing skips clone size in some rows; elsewhere it reads once, few, many or a size class.

j_call: TRBJ1-6
d_call: .
clone_size: .
v_call: TRBV6-1
cdr3_aa: CASSEVVSQGFSSPLHF
cdr3_nt: TGTGCCAGCAGTGAAGTGGTTTCGCAGGGATTCTCTTCACCCCTCCACTTT

j_call: TRBJ1-1
d_call: .
clone_size: .
v_call: TRBV3-1/TRBV3-2
cdr3_aa: CASSQGQGYTEAFF
cdr3_nt: TGTGCCAGCAGCCAAGGTCAGGGCTACACTGAAGCTTTCTTT

j_call: TRBJ2-5
d_call: TRBD2
clone_size: .
v_call: TRBV7-2
cdr3_aa: CASSRTSGETQYF
cdr3_nt: TGTGCCAGCAGCCGGACTAGCGGGGAGACCCAGTACTTC

j_call: TRBJ1-3
d_call: .
clone_size: .
v_call: TRBV7-2
cdr3_aa: CASSSSGQTLNTIYF
cdr3_nt: TGTGCCAGCAGCTCCAGCGGGCAGACCCTCAACACCATATATTTT

j_call: TRBJ2-1
d_call: TRBD1
clone_size: .
v_call: TRBV6-6
cdr3_aa: CASSRAGTGFYNEQFF
cdr3_nt: TGTGCCAGCAGTCGAGCCGGGACAGGTTTTTACAATGAGCAGTTCTTC

j_call: TRBJ2-1
d_call: .
clone_size: .
v_call: TRBV29-1
cdr3_aa: CSGQVDEQFF
cdr3_nt: TGCAGCGGGCAGGTCGATGAGCAGTTCTTC

j_call: TRBJ1-3
d_call: .
clone_size: few
v_call: TRBV18
cdr3_aa: CASSPGLQGSGNTIYF
cdr3_nt: TGTGCCAGCTCACCGGGTTTACAGGGCTCTGGAAACACCATATATTTT

j_call: TRBJ2-1
d_call: .
clone_size: .
v_call: TRBV5-4
cdr3_aa: CASSPSAIAAYNEQFF
cdr3_nt: TGTGCCAGCAGCCCCTCGGCTATAGCGGCCTACAATGAGCAGTTCTTC

j_call: TRBJ2-5
d_call: TRBD1
clone_size: .
v_call: TRBV5-1
cdr3_aa: CASSLGRGETQYF
cdr3_nt: TGCGCCAGCAGCTTGGGCAGGGGGGAGACCCAGTACTTC

j_call: TRBJ2-1
d_call: .
clone_size: .
v_call: TRBV5-1
cdr3_aa: CASRDGQYNEQFF
cdr3_nt: TGCGCCAGCCGCGACGGACAGTACAATGAGCAGTTCTTC

j_call: TRBJ1-1
d_call: TRBD1
clone_size: .
v_call: TRBV4-2
cdr3_aa: CASSPTGPGQGGTEAFF
cdr3_nt: TGTGCCAGCAGCCCTACAGGCCCCGGACAGGGTGGGACTGAAGCTTTCTTT

j_call: TRBJ1-2
d_call: TRBD1
clone_size: .
v_call: TRBV28
cdr3_aa: CASSVPDRAYGYTF
cdr3_nt: TGTGCCAGCAGTGTCCCAGACAGGGCATATGGCTACACCTTC

j_call: TRBJ1-1
d_call: TRBD1
clone_size: .
v_call: TRBV7-9
cdr3_aa: CASNAYDRGATEAFF
cdr3_nt: TGTGCCAGCAACGCGTACGACAGGGGCGCCACTGAAGCTTTCTTT

j_call: TRBJ1-5
d_call: .
clone_size: .
v_call: TRBV15
cdr3_aa: CATSPSPPSSGQPQHF
cdr3_nt: TGTGCCACCAGCCCAAGCCCCCCGAGTTCGGGTCAGCCCCAGCATTTT

j_call: TRBJ1-5
d_call: .
clone_size: .
v_call: TRBV4-2
cdr3_aa: CASSQEADLGASQPQHF
cdr3_nt: TGTGCCAGCAGCCAAGAAGCCGATCTGGGGGCGAGTCAGCCCCAGCATTTT

j_call: TRBJ2-7
d_call: .
clone_size: .
v_call: TRBV11-2
cdr3_aa: CASSLQTGKVYEQYF
cdr3_nt: TGTGCCAGCAGCTTACAGACGGGAAAGGTTTACGAGCAGTACTTC

j_call: TRBJ1-1
d_call: TRBD1
clone_size: .
v_call: TRBV6-6
cdr3_aa: CASRYRGDTEAFF
cdr3_nt: TGTGCCAGCAGGTACAGGGGTGACACTGAAGCTTTCTTT

j_call: TRBJ2-5
d_call: TRBD2
clone_size: .
v_call: TRBV24-1
cdr3_aa: CATSDSREETQYF
cdr3_nt: TGTGCCACCAGTGACTCGCGGGAGGAGACCCAGTACTTC

j_call: TRBJ2-1
d_call: TRBD2
clone_size: .
v_call: TRBV28
cdr3_aa: CASNSPSAGGSYNEQFF
cdr3_nt: TGTGCCAGCAATTCCCCTAGCGCGGGAGGTTCCTACAATGAGCAGTTCTTC

j_call: TRBJ2-3
d_call: TRBD1
clone_size: .
v_call: TRBV11-3
cdr3_aa: CASSPDRESADTQYF
cdr3_nt: TGTGCCAGCAGCCCGGACAGGGAGAGCGCAGATACGCAGTATTTT

j_call: TRBJ1-2
d_call: .
clone_size: .
v_call: TRBV5-1
cdr3_aa: CASSPMAQEAGYTF
cdr3_nt: TGCGCCAGCAGCCCAATGGCACAAGAGGCTGGCTACACCTTC

j_call: TRBJ2-1
d_call: .
clone_size: .
v_call: TRBV7-9
cdr3_aa: CASSLVLHQRDNEQFF
cdr3_nt: TGTGCCAGCAGCTTAGTTTTACATCAGAGGGACAATGAGCAGTTCTTC

j_call: TRBJ1-1
d_call: TRBD1
clone_size: .
v_call: TRBV5-1
cdr3_aa: CASSLNRGIRGYTEAFF
cdr3_nt: TGCGCCAGCAGCTTAAACAGGGGAATCCGAGGTTACACTGAAGCTTTCTTT

j_call: TRBJ1-4
d_call: .
clone_size: .
v_call: TRBV3-1/TRBV3-2
cdr3_aa: CASSQGGTQVSKLFF
cdr3_nt: TGTGCCAGCAGCCAGGGAGGGACTCAAGTTTCGAAACTGTTTTTT

j_call: TRBJ2-5
d_call: .
clone_size: .
v_call: TRBV19
cdr3_aa: CASSFIFGQETQYF
cdr3_nt: TGTGCCAGTAGTTTCATTTTCGGCCAAGAGACCCAGTACTTC

j_call: TRBJ1-2
d_call: .
clone_size: .
v_call: TRBV28
cdr3_aa: CASSLGIKDYGYTF
cdr3_nt: TGTGCCAGCAGTTTAGGCATAAAAGACTATGGCTACACCTTC

j_call: TRBJ1-1
d_call: .
clone_size: .
v_call: TRBV19
cdr3_aa: CASSIRRPPLAFF
cdr3_nt: TGTGCCAGTAGTATCAGGCGCCCACCCCTGGCTTTCTTT

j_call: TRBJ2-7
d_call: .
clone_size: .
v_call: TRBV6-5
cdr3_aa: CASSYSPTLLYEQYF
cdr3_nt: TGTGCCAGCAGTTACTCCCCTACTTTGCTATACGAGCAGTACTTC

j_call: TRBJ2-1
d_call: .
clone_size: .
v_call: TRBV24-1
cdr3_aa: CATSDSGLANNEQFF
cdr3_nt: TGTGCCACCAGTGATTCGGGACTTGCTAACAATGAGCAGTTCTTC

j_call: TRBJ1-1
d_call: .
clone_size: .
v_call: TRBV10-1
cdr3_aa: CASSVVRGMNTEAFF
cdr3_nt: TGCGCCAGCAGTGTGGTTCGGGGTATGAACACTGAAGCTTTCTTT

j_call: TRBJ1-1
d_call: .
clone_size: .
v_call: TRBV5-4
cdr3_aa: CASRRTGQLNTEAFF
cdr3_nt: TGTGCCAGCAGGCGTACCGGACAGCTGAACACTGAAGCTTTCTTT

j_call: TRBJ2-7
d_call: .
clone_size: .
v_call: TRBV29-1
cdr3_aa: CSVEQGSYEQYF
cdr3_nt: TGCAGCGTTGAACAGGGCTCCTACGAGCAGTACTTC

j_call: TRBJ2-4
d_call: .
clone_size: .
v_call: TRBV5-4
cdr3_aa: CASSLANDWGGKNIQYF
cdr3_nt: TGTGCCAGCAGCTTGGCCAATGACTGGGGCGGCAAAAACATTCAGTACTTC

j_call: TRBJ1-4
d_call: TRBD1
clone_size: .
v_call: TRBV11-2
cdr3_aa: CASSSTQGFGEKLFF
cdr3_nt: TGTGCCAGCAGCTCCACACAGGGGTTCGGTGAAAAACTGTTTTTT

j_call: TRBJ2-5
d_call: .
clone_size: .
v_call: TRBV2
cdr3_aa: CASSERFRTETQYF
cdr3_nt: TGTGCCAGCAGTGAACGATTCAGAACAGAGACCCAGTACTTC

j_call: TRBJ2-2
d_call: .
clone_size: .
v_call: TRBV7-9
cdr3_aa: CASSLAAGWRPGELFF
cdr3_nt: TGTGCCAGCAGCTTAGCGGCAGGATGGCGTCCCGGGGAGCTGTTTTTT

j_call: TRBJ2-2
d_call: .
clone_size: few
v_call: TRBV6-4
cdr3_aa: CASSAEAGVNTGELFF
cdr3_nt: TGTGCCAGCAGTGCTGAGGCAGGGGTGAACACCGGGGAGCTGTTTTTT

j_call: TRBJ2-3
d_call: TRBD2
clone_size: .
v_call: TRBV20-1
cdr3_aa: CSASLRGTQYF
cdr3_nt: TGCAGTGCTAGTTTGCGGGGGACGCAGTATTTT

j_call: TRBJ2-1
d_call: TRBD2
clone_size: once
v_call: TRBV5-1
cdr3_aa: CASSFSGRGNEQFF
cdr3_nt: TGCGCCAGCAGCTTTTCCGGGAGGGGGAATGAGCAGTTCTTC

j_call: TRBJ2-6
d_call: TRBD1
clone_size: .
v_call: TRBV6-1
cdr3_aa: CASSEVTGVAGANVLTF
cdr3_nt: TGTGCCAGCAGTGAAGTTACAGGGGTAGCTGGGGCCAACGTCCTGACTTTC

j_call: TRBJ2-3
d_call: .
clone_size: once
v_call: TRBV24-1
cdr3_aa: CATSDYSDLSTDTQYF
cdr3_nt: TGTGCCACCAGTGATTATAGCGACTTGAGCACAGATACGCAGTATTTT

j_call: TRBJ2-2
d_call: .
clone_size: .
v_call: TRBV5-6
cdr3_aa: CASSIPPGVDTGELFF
cdr3_nt: TGTGCCAGCAGTATCCCACCGGGGGTGGACACCGGGGAGCTGTTTTTT

j_call: TRBJ2-5
d_call: .
clone_size: .
v_call: TRBV30
cdr3_aa: CAWRETGPLYF
cdr3_nt: TGTGCCTGGAGGGAGACAGGTCCATTGTACTTC

j_call: TRBJ2-2
d_call: .
clone_size: .
v_call: TRBV5-4
cdr3_aa: CASSLGTGNTGELFF
cdr3_nt: TGTGCCAGCAGCTTGGGGACTGGTAACACCGGGGAGCTGTTTTTT

j_call: TRBJ2-1
d_call: TRBD1
clone_size: .
v_call: TRBV18
cdr3_aa: CASSPETGTNEQFF
cdr3_nt: TGTGCCAGCTCACCAGAGACAGGGACCAATGAGCAGTTCTTC

j_call: TRBJ1-1
d_call: TRBD1
clone_size: once
v_call: TRBV5-1
cdr3_aa: CASSLEEGARGTEAFF
cdr3_nt: TGCGCCAGCAGCTTGGAGGAGGGGGCAAGGGGAACTGAAGCTTTCTTT

j_call: TRBJ1-1
d_call: .
clone_size: few
v_call: TRBV18
cdr3_aa: CASSPVSRTEAFF
cdr3_nt: TGTGCCAGCTCACCGGTGAGTCGAACTGAAGCTTTCTTT

j_call: TRBJ1-4
d_call: TRBD1
clone_size: .
v_call: TRBV6-6
cdr3_aa: CASSTRTGVDEKLFF
cdr3_nt: TGTGCCAGCAGTACCCGGACAGGGGTAGATGAAAAACTGTTTTTT

j_call: TRBJ2-6
d_call: .
clone_size: .
v_call: TRBV25-1
cdr3_aa: CASSGFVGGDNVLTF
cdr3_nt: TGTGCCAGCAGTGGATTCGTGGGGGGTGACAACGTCCTGACTTTC

j_call: TRBJ2-7
d_call: .
clone_size: .
v_call: TRBV27
cdr3_aa: CASSPRLQMGQYF
cdr3_nt: TGTGCCAGCAGTCCACGACTACAAATGGGGCAGTACTTC

j_call: TRBJ1-1
d_call: .
clone_size: .
v_call: TRBV7-8
cdr3_aa: CASSPQTEAFF
cdr3_nt: TGTGCCAGCAGCCCGCAGACAGAAGCTTTCTTT

j_call: TRBJ2-1
d_call: TRBD2
clone_size: .
v_call: TRBV3-1/TRBV3-2
cdr3_aa: CASSQGRARNEQFF
cdr3_nt: TGTGCCAGCAGCCAGGGGAGGGCCCGCAATGAGCAGTTCTTC

j_call: TRBJ2-1
d_call: TRBD2
clone_size: .
v_call: TRBV27
cdr3_aa: CASSFRLLAASNNEQFF
cdr3_nt: TGTGCCAGCAGTTTTCGCCTTCTAGCGGCTAGCAACAATGAGCAGTTCTTC

j_call: TRBJ2-2
d_call: TRBD1
clone_size: .
v_call: TRBV28
cdr3_aa: CASSWGRDRGRLAGELFF
cdr3_nt: TGTGCCAGCAGTTGGGGCCGGGACAGGGGGCGATTAGCCGGGGAGCTGTTTTTT